The present T cell receptor beta chain was sequenced within a study of blood T cell repertoires in COVID-19. Repertoires were generated with immunoSEQ multiplex PCR, while TCRdb's copy carries only in-frame clones and drops some. The sample records about 250,000 clones, under 85% being singletons. V trimming: 7 bases; J trimming: 2 bases; junction bases outside the gene matches: 7. This CDR3 is built from 13 residues. Germline lookup yields CDR1 GTSNPN and CDR2 SVGIG (reference sequence). J is TRBJ1-2 and V is TRBV30; 7 nucleotides line up with TRBD1. Sequenced input: peripheral blood. This receptor was obtained from a human donor in a cohort sampled during active COVID-19. The CDR3 protein is CASGGTVNYGYTF. CDR3 bases: TGTGCCTCAGGGGGAACGGTGAACTATGGCTACACCTTC. The full variable domain, its missing parts supplied by reference TRBV30 and TRBJ1-2, is SQTIHQWPATLVQPVGSPLSLECTVEGTSNPNLYWYRQAAGRGLQLLFYSVGIGQISSEVPQNLSASRPQDRQFILSSKKLLLSDSGFYLCASGGTVNYGYTFGSGTRLTVV.